The next 24 T cell receptor beta chains were all read from a single sample in a study of blood T cell repertoires in COVID-19 (TCRdb year 2020). Libraries were made using the immunoSEQ multiplex PCR assay. The table was pulled from immuneACCESS by TCRdb, which kept in-frame rearrangements only. Such tables lose some clones; where checked, under half of the loss comes from unresolved V genes, and the rest has no known cause. For this sample the table gives approximately 310,000 clones, of which around nine tenths were detected only once. 1% of the sample is held by the ten biggest clonotypes. The sequencing sample was made of peripheral blood. These receptors were taken from a middle-aged man with active or convalescent COVID-19.

This sequence joins TRBV5-1 and TRBJ2-5; the match to TRBD1 covers 7 bases. Germline V lookup: CDR1 SGHRS, CDR2 YFSETQ. Unmatched junction bases numbered 12, after V lost 2 bases and J lost 5 bases. The CDR3 contains 16 residues. The CDR3 reads CASSLGSGGDWETQYF. CDR3 coding DNA: TGCGCCAGCAGCTTAGGGTCAGGGGGAGATTGGGAGACCCAGTACTTC.

The chain links TRBV7-8 to TRBJ2-7; possibly TRBD2 for D (6 bases). V was pared by 2 bases and J by 4 bases, with 18 bases between. The CDR3 loop spans 16 amino acids. Germline assignment: CDR1 SGHVS and CDR2 FQNEAQ. CDR3 residues: CASSLQWLEGRYEQYF. The CDR3 nucleotides read TGTGCCAGCAGCTTACAATGGTTGGAGGGTCGGTACGAGCAGTACTTC.

The rearrangement uses TRBV28 and TRBJ1-2; the match to TRBD1 covers 10 bases. The ends lost 1 base at V and 6 bases at J; junction bases unmatched: 11. The CDR3 runs 17 residues. Germline V lookup: CDR1 MDHEN, CDR2 SYDVKM. DNA of the CDR3: TGTGCCAGCAGTTTATCGTTGGGACAGGGGAAGGACGATGGCTACACCTTC. Translated, it gives CASSLSLGQGKDDGYTF.

The rearrangement uses TRBV14 and TRBJ1-4; 8 bases align to TRBD1. The J segment lost 8 bases and the V segment lost 4 bases, leaving 9 bases of the junction unmatched. CDR1 SGHDN and CDR2 FVKESK come from the germline V gene. The CDR3 spans 15 residues. CDR3 amino acids: CASSPWTGFGEKLFF. CDR3 sequence (DNA): TGTGCCAGCAGCCCCTGGACAGGGTTCGGCGAAAAACTGTTTTTT.

This chain connects TRBV15 to TRBJ2-3, with a tentative D call TRBD2 (6 bases). The V end was cut by 3 bases, the J end by 9 bases, with 16 bases between. The CDR3 length is 14 residues. Germline CDR1 is LNHNV and CDR2 is YYDKDF (reference sequence). In nucleotides, the CDR3 is TGTGCCACCAGCAGCCGGGACTCCCCGGGGACGCAGTATTTT. Protein: CATSSRDSPGTQYF.

The chain employs TRBV19 and TRBJ2-7; 8 positions agree with TRBD1. CDR3 length: 15 residues. The V gene end was trimmed by 7 bases and the J gene end by 2 bases; junction bases not matched to a gene: 10. Germline assignment: CDR1 LNHDA and CDR2 SQIVND (reference sequence). DNA of the CDR3: TGTGCCAGTAATTATGGGACAGGCGACCCCTACGAGCAGTACTTC. Translation gives CASNYGTGDPYEQYF.

This clone was seen once. The V call is TRBV5-1, the J call TRBJ1-1; D is uncertain. This CDR3 region has 14 residues. V lost 0 bases, J lost 7 bases, and 13 bases lay in between. Looked up from germline, CDR1 is SGHRS and CDR2 is YFSETQ. The CDR3 sequence is CASSLAYMRDEAFF. The DNA of the CDR3 is TGCGCCAGCAGCTTGGCCTACATGAGGGATGAAGCTTTCTTT.

This rearrangement joins TRBV7-8 to TRBJ1-2; D perhaps matches TRBD1 (5 bases). CDR3 length: 17 amino acids. The V and J ends lost 3 bases and 6 bases respectively, with 23 bases between them. Germline CDR1 SGHVS, CDR2 FQNEAQ. The CDR3 reads CASSFYTRRPGGNGYTF. The CDR3 region has the DNA TGTGCCAGCAGCTTTTATACTCGAAGGCCGGGGGGAAATGGCTACACCTTC.

This chain uses TRBV5-1 with TRBJ2-1; 7 bases match TRBD1. The CDR3 consists of 15 residues. From germline, CDR1 is SGHRS and CDR2 YFSETQ. The V and J ends lost 4 bases and 6 bases, in that order; junction bases with no gene match: 10. This CDR3 reads CASSELQGNFNEQFF. Written as DNA, the CDR3 is TGCGCCAGCAGCGAGCTACAGGGGAATTTCAATGAGCAGTTCTTC.

The gene calls are TRBV6-2 or TRBV6-3 and TRBJ1-2; TRBD1 aligns across 8 bases. The CDR3 loop spans 13 amino acids. V shed 4 bases, J shed 4 bases, and the junction held 2 bases outside the gene matches. From germline, CDR1 is MNHEY and CDR2 SVGEGT. The DNA for the CDR3 is TGTGCCAGCAGTTTACAGGGGGTCTATGGCTACACCTTC. This gives the protein CASSLQGVYGYTF.

As for this clone: Other DNA sequences within the sample encode an identical CDR3. V usage is TRBV6-1 and J usage is TRBJ1-5; 7 nucleotides agree with TRBD1. With V trimmed by 0 bases and J by 5 bases, 1 base remained unmatched. Germline-derived CDR1 and CDR2 are MNHNS and SASEGT. The CDR3 totals 14 residues. The CDR3 DNA reads TGTGCCAGCAGTGAAGCAGGGGGCGATCAGCCCCAGCATTTT. Its translation: CASSEAGGDQPQHF.

This clone was observed a few times. The chain uses TRBV5-1 and TRBJ2-7; 9 bases are shared with TRBD1. The CDR3 runs to 15 residues. Germline loops: CDR1 SGHRS, CDR2 YFSETQ. Germline trimming cut 2 bases from V and 5 bases from J; bases unmatched to any gene: 8. CDR3 sequence (DNA): TGCGCCAGCAGCTTATATGCGGGACAGGGAAACGAGCAGTACTTC. Residues: CASSLYAGQGNEQYF.

The chain joins TRBV30 to TRBJ1-2; 9 positions agree with TRBD1. Germline CDR1 and CDR2: GTSNPN and SVGIG (reference sequence). The J segment lost 6 bases and the V segment lost 5 bases, leaving 10 bases of the junction unmatched. The length of the CDR3 is 14 residues. The CDR3: CAWRLRDRDNGYTF. CDR3 nucleotide sequence: TGTGCCTGGCGACTCAGGGACAGGGATAATGGCTACACCTTC.

J is TRBJ2-1 and V is TRBV7-3, with TRBD1 identical over 9 bases. Germline V lookup: CDR1 SGHTA, CDR2 FQGTGA. This CDR3 region has 13 residues. After removal of 2 bases from V and 10 bases from J, the junction contained 3 bases not matched to a gene. CDR3 nucleotides: TGTGCCAGCAGCTTAGGGGACAGGGACGAGCAGTTCTTC. Translation gives CASSLGDRDEQFF.

The chain carries TRBV5-1 and TRBJ1-4; 7 bases fit TRBD1. The CDR3 extends over 16 amino acids. The junction had 6 bases not matched to a gene; V was cut back by 0 bases and J by 4 bases. Germline lookup yields CDR1 SGHRS and CDR2 YFSETQ. This chain's CDR3 is CASSLARGYGNEKLFF. CDR3 DNA: TGCGCCAGCAGCTTGGCCAGGGGGTACGGTAATGAAAAACTGTTTTTT.

The chain carries TRBV6-5 and TRBJ1-5, with D unresolved. The germline CDR1 and CDR2 sequences are MNHEY and SVGAGI. The CDR3 length is 14 residues. The V and J ends lost 0 bases and 7 bases respectively, with 10 bases between them. The CDR3 loop is CASSYSTAGQPQHF. In nucleotides, the CDR3 is TGTGCCAGCAGTTACTCGACGGCCGGGCAGCCCCAGCATTTT.

The chain employs TRBV25-1 and TRBJ1-6, with TRBD1 identical over 8 bases. The germline gives CDR1 MGHDK, CDR2 SYGVNS. The CDR3 sequence is 15 residues long. V lost 4 bases, J lost 7 bases, and 6 bases stayed unmatched. The CDR3 is CASSAGTGVNSPLHF. The CDR3 DNA is TGTGCCAGCAGTGCCGGGACAGGTGTGAATTCACCCCTCCACTTT.

The chain employs TRBV7-2 and TRBJ1-6; 7 nucleotides match TRBD1. CDR1 is SGHTA and CDR2 is FQGNSA in the germline V gene. The length of the CDR3 is 18 residues. The V and J ends lost 0 bases and 6 bases, in that order; junction bases with no gene match: 11. The CDR3, as DNA: TGTGCCAGCAGCTTAGCGGGAACCGGGACAGTGATTAATTCACCCCTCCACTTT. Protein product: CASSLAGTGTVINSPLHF.

CDR3 DNA sequence: TGCGCCAGCAGCGTGTTGGCAGAAACAGATACGCAGTATTTT. This gives the protein CASSVLAETDTQYF. This chain joins TRBV5-1 and TRBJ2-3; D gene uncertain. Germline V gene lookup returns CDR1 SGHRS and CDR2 YFSETQ. The CDR3 spans 14 residues. The V gene lost 4 bases and the J gene lost 3 bases, with 12 bases spanning the gap. Together with reference TRBV5-1 and TRBJ2-3, the CDR3 gives the full variable domain: KAGVTQTPRYLIKTRGQQVTLSCSPISGHRSVSWYQQTPGQGLQFLFEYFSETQRNKGNFPGRFSGRQFSNSRSEMNVSTLELGDSALYLCASSVLAETDTQYFGPGTRLTVL.

The rearrangement links TRBV9 to TRBJ2-7, with D possibly being TRBD1 (5 bases). V lost 0 bases, J lost 2 bases, and 12 bases lay in between. CDR1 and CDR2 (germline): SGDLS, YYNGEE. This CDR3 is 15 amino acids long. This CDR3 is CASSVGVGPPYEQYF. CDR3 DNA sequence: TGTGCCAGCAGCGTAGGGGTGGGGCCACCCTACGAGCAGTACTTC.

The chain combines TRBV28 with TRBJ2-7, with 8 bases lining up with TRBD2. The CDR3 sequence is 11 residues long. Germline V gene data show CDR1 as MDHEN and CDR2 as SYDVKM. The CDR3, as DNA: TGTGTTGCGGGAGGAAACTACGAGCAGTACTTC. This codes for CVAGGNYEQYF.

The chain's CDR3 is CASSQVGVVGEKLFF. CDR3 coding DNA: TGCGCCAGCAGCCAAGTGGGAGTAGTGGGTGAAAAACTGTTTTTT. The rearrangement uses TRBV4-1 and TRBJ1-4; D unresolved. Looked up from germline, CDR1 is MGHRA and CDR2 is YSYEKL. Trimming pared 1 base from V and 7 bases from J, leaving 13 bases between. The CDR3 has 15 residues.

This rearrangement joins TRBV24-1 to TRBJ1-4; TRBD1 is a possible D gene (6 bases). The germline CDR1 and CDR2 sequences are KGHDR and SFDVKD. This CDR3 has 20 residues. The V end was cut by 2 bases, the J end by 8 bases, with 29 bases between. CDR3 amino acids: CATSDSLGPGQLRPEEKLFF. The CDR3 DNA reads as TGTGCCACCAGTGATTCATTGGGCCCCGGACAGTTACGCCCAGAGGAAAAACTGTTTTTT.

The rearrangement uses TRBV5-1 and TRBJ2-5, with 12 bases that match TRBD1. This CDR3 is built from 17 residues. The J segment lost 2 bases and the V segment lost 4 bases, leaving 9 bases of the junction unmatched. CDR1 and CDR2 from the germline V gene are SGHRS and YFSETQ. CDR3 sequence: CASSPYWDRGRQETQYF. The CDR3, as DNA: TGCGCCAGCAGCCCGTACTGGGACAGGGGGCGGCAAGAGACCCAGTACTTC.